This T cell receptor beta chain appears in the sequencing data of a study of shared clonotypes between healthy human individuals. Study details: Three plates were used per donor for CD4 naive, three for CD4 memory, two for CD8 naive and one for CD8 memory. Study-wide results and limits: Non-shared clonotypes showed lower generation probabilities than clonotypes common to all four donors. Rarefaction showed that sequencing of sorted subsets was incomplete (despite large depth).

Comment on this clone: Its antigen is not identified.

Negatively enriched CD4+ T cells were divided by CD45RA into naive and memory. TCRdb's copy holds only in-frame clones and misses some; the assay was immunoSEQ multiplex PCR. The sample carries over 1.5 million clones, 95% to 99% recorded once. Germline V gene sequence: CDR1 SGHVS, CDR2 FNYEAQ. The CDR3 is 15 residues long. V was clipped by 1 base and J by 5 bases, with 11 bases between them. The chain employs TRBV7-6 and TRBJ2-2; D gene unclear. The clonotype originates from a man in his thirties or forties in good health. Sequencing used naive CD4+ T cells sorted from blood. Specified subset: CD45RA+ positively selected. DNA of the CDR3: TGTGCCAGCAGCTTAGTTACGAGTGGTACCGGGGAGCTGTTTTTT. Translation: CASSLVTSGTGELFF.